This TCR beta chain was documented in a study of control samples from healthy donors and cancer patients. Data came from immunoSEQ multiplex PCR; TCRdb stores just in-frame clones and leaves some out. The data show 120,000 to 150,000 clones, more than 80% seen once. The CDR3 is 15 amino acids. Germline loops: CDR1 SGHVS, CDR2 FNYEAQ. The junction had 7 bases not matched to a gene; V was cut back by 2 bases and J by 6 bases. The chain combines TRBV7-6 with TRBJ1-2; 9 nucleotides match TRBD1. The clonotype was recovered from a man between 18 and 29 years old in good health. Sequencing was performed on blood. CDR3 DNA: TGTGCCAGCAGCTTACAGCCGGGACAGGGTCATGGCTACACCTTC. It specifies CASSLQPGQGHGYTF.